The next 8 T cell receptor beta chains were all read from a single sample in a study of T cell changes during pregnancy in multiple sclerosis. Data came from immunoSEQ multiplex PCR; TCRdb stores just in-frame clones and leaves some out. The top ten clones hold over 9.5% of a sample with 15,000 to 20,000 clones, approximately 86% of them seen once. Sequenced here: CD8+ T cells from peripheral blood mononuclear cells, sampled after pregnancy. Receptors originate from a female donor in good health, enrolled as a control in a pregnancy study.

The chain combines TRBV25-1 with TRBJ1-1; a possible D gene is TRBD1 (5 bases). Germline values: CDR1 MGHDK, CDR2 SYGVNS. The ends were cut back, 3 bases at V and 7 bases at J, with 15 bases in the middle. The CDR3 sequence is 14 residues long. The CDR3 loop reads CASSDNSGGGEAFF. The CDR3 bases are TGTGCCAGCAGTGATAATTCGGGGGGGGGTGAAGCTTTCTTT.

A note on this clone: The sample has other DNA sequences that encode this CDR3 too. The rearrangement links TRBV4-1 to TRBJ2-3, with TRBD2 matching over 9 bases. Germline V gives CDR1 MGHRA, CDR2 YSYEKL. With 0 bases clipped from V and 4 bases from J, the junction kept 5 bases outside the gene matches. The CDR3 totals 16 residues. The DNA for the CDR3 is TGCGCCAGCAGCCAAGAATGGCGGGGGGGGTCAGATACGCAGTATTTT. It specifies CASSQEWRGGSDTQYF.

This chain joins TRBV27 and TRBJ1-2; the D gene is possibly TRBD1 (5 bases). CDR1 is MNHEY and CDR2 is SMNVEV in the germline V gene (reference sequence). Trimming left V 6 bases short and J 2 bases short, with 13 bases between. CDR3 length: 14 amino acids. CDR3 coding DNA: TGTGCCAGCAGCGACAGTTTTTCGAACTATGGCTACACCTTC. It yields the protein CASSDSFSNYGYTF.

The chain carries TRBV9 and TRBJ2-1; 8 nucleotides agree with TRBD2. The germline V gene has CDR1 SGDLS and CDR2 YYNGEE. With 2 bases clipped from V and 0 bases from J, the junction kept 1 base outside the gene matches. CDR3 length: 15 residues. This chain's CDR3 is CASSVGGASYNEQFF. The CDR3 nucleotides read TGTGCCAGCAGCGTCGGGGGGGCCTCCTACAATGAGCAGTTCTTC.

A few counts support this clone. This chain links TRBV14 with TRBJ1-1; TRBD1 aligns across 8 bases. V gave up 2 bases and J gave up 0 bases; unmatched junction bases: 2. Germline CDR1 reads SGHDN; CDR2 reads FVKESK. CDR3 size: 15 residues. The CDR3 nucleotides are TGTGCCAGCAGCCAACAGGGGGCTTTGAACACTGAAGCTTTCTTT. Translating gives CASSQQGALNTEAFF.

The J gene is TRBJ2-2, the V gene TRBV6-1, with D unclear. V lost 2 bases and J 5 bases, leaving 6 bases between the germline ends. Looked up from germline, CDR1 is MNHNS and CDR2 is SASEGT. The CDR3 consists of 13 residues. The CDR3 DNA is TGTGCCAGCAGTGAAAGCGAGACCGGGGAGCTGTTTTTT. Its translation is CASSESETGELFF.

V gene TRBV30 combines with J gene TRBJ2-3; D possibly corresponds to TRBD2 (6 bases). Trimming took off 8 bases at V and 0 bases at J, with 15 bases between the two ends. The CDR3 consists of 14 residues. CDR1 and CDR2 (germline): GTSNPN, SVGIG (reference sequence). CDR3 DNA: TGTGCCGGGAACCTAGCGCCGAGCACAGATACGCAGTATTTT. This translates into CAGNLAPSTDTQYF.

V gene TRBV9 combines with J gene TRBJ2-3, with a tentative D call TRBD1 (6 bases). The CDR3 sequence is 15 residues long. Germline CDR1 and CDR2: SGDLS and YYNGEE. V was shortened by 1 base and J by 4 bases, with 13 bases between the two germline ends. CDR3 DNA: TGTGCCAGCAGCGTATGGGGCAGGGGTGCAGATACGCAGTATTTT. Translation: CASSVWGRGADTQYF. The full variable domain, with the rest looked up from reference TRBV9 and TRBJ2-3, is DSGVTQTPKHLITATGQRVTLRCSPRSGDLSVYWYQQSLDQGLQFLIQYYNGEERAKGNILERFSAQQFPDLHSELNLSSLELGDSALYFCASSVWGRGADTQYFGPGTRLTVL.